This is a list of T cell receptor beta chains from one sample in a study of cytomegalovirus exposure and HLA in healthy donors. TCRdb's copy holds only in-frame clones and misses some; the assay was immunoSEQ multiplex PCR. The table includes 71,000 or so clones, approximately 93% detected once. Sequencing was performed on PBMCs. The receptor source for this set is a woman in her late teens or twenties in good health and CMV-seronegative. The CDR3 runs from the conserved cysteine through the conserved F or W.

TRBV7-8	TRBJ2-1	CASSLGLSGDSPYNEQFF
TRBV11-3	TRBJ2-7	CASSLDFGVAGRYEQYF
TRBV6-5	TRBJ1-5	CASRYGSGRAGQPQHF
TRBV7-2	TRBJ1-5	CASSLGGEGQPQHF
TRBV7-2	TRBJ2-3	CASSSGSDTQYF
TRBV19	TRBJ2-7	CASSKQGTREQYF
TRBV18	TRBJ1-4	CASSPKGAANEKLFF
TRBV10-3	TRBJ2-7	CAISEPFGTDSSYEQYF
TRBV6-6	TRBJ1-2	CASSLGAGDTNYGYTF
TRBV2	TRBJ2-7	CASHSGTGPYEQYF
TRBV28	TRBJ2-3	CASSLSVADYTDTQYF
TRBV5-4	TRBJ1-1	CASSLGGNTEAFF
TRBV29-1	TRBJ1-3	CSVGGGDSGNTIYF
TRBV9	TRBJ1-2	CASSVEGGGDYGYTF
TRBV5-1	TRBJ1-6	CASTGQGYNSPLHF
TRBV30	TRBJ2-7	CAWSVRTGRFSYEQYF
TRBV19	TRBJ1-1	CASSILRTQGRHLSEAFF
TRBV30	TRBJ1-1	CAWSAGGTTEAFF
TRBV11-3	TRBJ1-1	CASSLEAGFAFF
TRBV4-3	TRBJ2-5	CASSQDVDSQETQYF
TRBV5-5	TRBJ2-7	CASSWTGEGGYEQYF
TRBV4-1	TRBJ1-5	CASSQEGGGFNQPQHF
TRBV4-2	TRBJ1-3	CASSQTALTNTIYF
TRBV28	TRBJ2-5	CASSLWEGAQETQYF
TRBV5-1	TRBJ2-7	CASSLDRDEQYF
TRBV11-2	TRBJ2-7	CASSLIGSTYEQYF
TRBV5-1	TRBJ1-1	CASSLGRTLKGAEAFF
TRBV6-5	TRBJ2-1	CASSYGLDASEQFF
TRBV6-1	TRBJ1-2	CASSSDNSRFYGYTF
TRBV6-6	TRBJ2-7	CASSPDRDPYEQYF
TRBV11-2	TRBJ1-2	CASSLGIGMMGGPASGYTF
TRBV28	TRBJ2-5	CASSFPVGQKYF
TRBV4-2	TRBJ1-2	CASSQDRTVPAYGYTF
TRBV21-1	TRBJ2-1	CASSRSRDRDNEQFF
TRBV7-2	TRBJ2-3	CASSILAGGSTDTQYF